The present T cell receptor beta chain was sequenced within a study of PD-L1 blockade in urothelial cancer. At the level of the study: T cells were recovered from blood samples at a median of 141,255.

Some clones are missing from TCRdb's copy, which holds only in-frame ones; the method was immunoSEQ multiplex PCR. Here the sample spans over 75,000 clones, 85% being singletons. Germline assignment: CDR1 LGHNA and CDR2 YNFKEQ. Trimming at V came to 3 bases and at J to 15 bases, leaving 17 bases not matched to a gene. This CDR3 contains 16 residues. The time point here: pretreatment peripheral blood. Each patient presented with locally advanced or metastatic urothelial carcinoma. This sequence was found in a man aged 55-75 years with urothelial cancer. The gene calls are TRBV4-2 and TRBJ1-6; 7 bases fit TRBD1. This sample comprised PBMCs, obtained around atezolizumab (anti-PD-L1) treatment. The CDR3 region has the DNA TGTGCCAGCAGCCATCCTCCGGGACAGACCTTCGGGGACCTCCACTTT. It codes for CASSHPPGQTFGDLHF.